The next 20 T cell receptor beta chains were all read from a single sample in a study of CD8+ T cells in alopecia areata. In each case, RNA was isolated and then reverse transcribed into cDNA as the sequencing template. Measured with immunoSEQ multiplex PCR; TCRdb has only the in-frame clones, and not every one. The sample has roughly 5,100 clones, roughly 90% seen once. Noted treatment: oral pan-JAK inhibitor, 5-10 mg twice daily. In alopecia areata patients, both lesional scalp punch biopsies and peripheral blood were collected. Sequenced here: skin, sampled at week 4, from a patient treated with tofacitinib. These TCRs come from a human donor with alopecia areata.

The gene calls are TRBV5-8 and TRBJ2-7; TRBD1 might be the D (5 bases). Germline V gene sequence: CDR1 SGHTS, CDR2 YDEGEE. The V and J ends lost 6 bases and 6 bases respectively, with 13 bases between them. CDR3 size: 12 residues. CDR3 sequence: CASNIGAAEQYF. CDR3 DNA: TGTGCCAGCAACATAGGGGCCGCCGAGCAGTACTTC.

This CDR3 reads CASSKGLGVVNQPQHF. The CDR3 bases are TGTGCCAGCAGCAAAGGTCTCGGGGTTGTCAATCAGCCCCAGCATTTT. The V and J genes are TRBV21-1 and TRBJ1-5. TRBV21-1 is a documented pseudogene. The CDR3 is 16 amino acids.

The chain carries TRBV6-6 and TRBJ2-1, with D possibly TRBD1 on 5 matching bases. CDR3 length equals 15 residues. V was clipped by 2 bases and J by 8 bases, with 16 bases between them. Germline loops: CDR1 MNHNY, CDR2 SVGAGI (reference sequence). The CDR3 bases are TGTGCCAGCAGTTACGGGGCTGCAAAATCGCATGAGCAGTTCTTC. Its translation is CASSYGAAKSHEQFF.

The chain employs TRBV5-6 and TRBJ2-1; 9 bases are shared with TRBD2. Unmatched junction bases numbered 5, after V lost 1 base and J lost 6 bases. Germline values: CDR1 SGHDT, CDR2 YYEEEE. The CDR3 runs 15 residues. The CDR3 loop reads CASSLPSGDLNEQFF. The CDR3 DNA sequence: TGTGCCAGCAGCTTGCCTAGCGGGGATCTCAATGAGCAGTTCTTC.

J is TRBJ1-6 and V is TRBV30; D is uncertain. The CDR3 is 13 residues long. The V gene's germline CDR1 is GTSNPN and CDR2 SVGIG (reference sequence). Trimming pared 3 bases from V and 8 bases from J, leaving 11 bases between. DNA of the CDR3: TGTGCCTGGAGGGTTTCCGGCGATTCACCCCTCCACTTT. It translates to CAWRVSGDSPLHF.

The chain has TRBV6-1 and TRBJ1-6; D is undetermined. Germline lookup yields CDR1 MNHNS and CDR2 SASEGT. This CDR3 has 16 amino acids. The germline V and J ends were trimmed by 4 bases and 0 bases, with 10 bases remaining between them. The CDR3 DNA is TGTGCCAGCAGTGTGTCGGGTTCCTCCTATAATTCACCCCTCCACTTT. Translated: CASSVSGSSYNSPLHF.

This chain uses TRBV9 with TRBJ1-6; D is unresolved. V dropped 0 bases and J dropped 7 bases, with 8 bases sitting between them. Germline V gene data show CDR1 as SGDLS and CDR2 as YYNGEE. The CDR3 extends over 14 amino acids. CDR3 in DNA: TGTGCCAGCAGCGTAGCAGGATACAATTCACCCCTCCACTTT. Translating it yields CASSVAGYNSPLHF.

V gene TRBV5-4 combines with J gene TRBJ1-2; 9 bases fit TRBD1. The CDR3 runs to 14 residues. With V trimmed by 0 bases and J by 3 bases, 0 bases remained unmatched. The germline gives CDR1 SGHNT, CDR2 YYREEE (reference sequence). Here the CDR3 reads CASSLGDRDYGYTF. In DNA form, the CDR3 reads TGTGCCAGCAGCTTGGGGGACAGGGACTATGGCTACACCTTC.

The chain has TRBV5-6 and TRBJ2-1; D call uncertain. Trimming cost V 3 bases and J 5 bases, with 6 bases left between them. This CDR3 is built from 12 residues. Germline V gene lookup returns CDR1 SGHDT and CDR2 YYEEEE. The CDR3 sequence is CASSSPDNEQFF. CDR3 coding DNA: TGTGCCAGCAGCTCCCCAGACAATGAGCAGTTCTTC.

J is TRBJ1-1 and V is TRBV7-2, with a weak D call TRBD1 (5 bases). Germline CDR1 and CDR2: SGHTA and FQGNSA. V was clipped by 3 bases and J by 0 bases, with 17 bases between them. The CDR3 extends over 17 amino acids. The CDR3 region is CASSFSLLQVVNTEAFF. In nucleotides, the CDR3 is TGTGCCAGCAGCTTCAGTTTGTTACAGGTCGTGAACACTGAAGCTTTCTTT.

The chain uses TRBV7-3 and TRBJ2-5; D possibly corresponds to TRBD2 (6 bases). V dropped 0 bases and J dropped 5 bases, with 13 bases sitting between them. Germline-derived CDR1 and CDR2 are SGHTA and FQGTGA. This CDR3 has 15 amino acids. CDR3 sequence reads: CASSLTWAGRETQYF. The CDR3 coding sequence is TGTGCCAGCAGCTTAACTTGGGCAGGGAGGGAGACCCAGTACTTC.

This clone ranks as large. V and J are TRBV18 and TRBJ1-1; no firm D call. The germline V gene has CDR1 KGHSH and CDR2 LQKENI. This CDR3 has 16 amino acids. Trimming removed 0 bases at V and 1 base at J, with 12 bases between. This chain's CDR3 is CASSPPVALRNTEAFF. CDR3 DNA: TGTGCCAGCTCACCACCGGTCGCCCTCAGGAACACTGAAGCTTTCTTT.

The chain recombines TRBV9 with TRBJ2-3; 7 bases line up with TRBD2. The CDR3 is made up of 14 amino acids. V lost 4 bases and J lost 2; bases outside the gene matches: 4. The germline V gene has CDR1 SGDLS and CDR2 YYNGEE. The CDR3, as DNA: TGTGCCAGCAGCCCTGGGGGGGTCACAGATACGCAGTATTTT. This sequence encodes CASSPGGVTDTQYF.

The chain couples TRBV2 to TRBJ2-7, with a weak D call TRBD1 (5 bases). From germline, CDR1 is SNHLY and CDR2 FYNNEI. V was clipped by 7 bases and J by 0 bases, with 10 bases between them. The CDR3 sequence is 13 residues long. CDR3 sequence: CASTGQTSYEQYF. The CDR3 DNA follows: TGTGCCAGCACAGGGCAGACCTCCTACGAGCAGTACTTC.

The chain employs TRBV29-1 and TRBJ2-7; 14 nucleotides line up with TRBD2. V was pared by 3 bases and J by 0 bases, with 4 bases of the junction left unmatched. This CDR3 has 16 residues. CDR1 is SQVTM, CDR2 ANQGSEA, per germline. Here the CDR3 DNA reads TGCAGCGTTGATGGGACTAGCGGGGGTAACTCCTACGAGCAGTACTTC. Translation: CSVDGTSGGNSYEQYF.

The chain links TRBV19 to TRBJ1-5, with 7 bases fitting TRBD1. V lost 5 bases, J lost 4 bases, and 5 bases stayed unmatched. In germline, CDR1 is LNHDA, CDR2 SQIVND (reference sequence). The CDR3 runs 14 residues. CDR3 sequence (DNA): TGTGCCAGTAGTGAACAGGGGCGAAATCAGCCCCAGCATTTT. Translation: CASSEQGRNQPQHF.

This chain connects TRBV18 to TRBJ1-2; tentative D call: TRBD1 (5 bases). This CDR3 contains 14 residues. Germline V CDR1 and CDR2: KGHSH, LQKENI. Trimming cost V 3 bases and J 3 bases, with 11 bases left between them. This CDR3 is CASSPSGTDYGYTF. For the CDR3, the DNA is TGTGCCAGCTCACCGTCAGGGACGGACTATGGCTACACCTTC.

V is TRBV19 and J is TRBJ1-5; D remains unclear. The CDR3 has 15 amino acids. The germline V gene has CDR1 LNHDA and CDR2 SQIVND (reference sequence). The V gene lost 5 bases and the J gene lost 1 base, with 12 bases spanning the gap. The CDR3 region has the DNA TGTGCCAGTAGTTTCCAAGGAGAAAGCAATCAGCCCCAGCATTTT. It is translated as CASSFQGESNQPQHF. The variable domain in full, completed from reference TRBV19 and TRBJ1-5, reads DGGITQSPKYLFRKEGQNVTLSCEQNLNHDAMYWYRQDPGQGLRLIYYSQIVNDFQKGDIAEGYSVSREKKESFPLTVTSAQKNPTAFYLCASSFQGESNQPQHFGDGTRLSIL.

V and J are TRBV28 and TRBJ1-6, with 9 positions matching TRBD1. V was clipped by 2 bases and J by 7 bases; unmatched bases: 3. CDR3 length: 15 residues. The germline gives CDR1 MDHEN, CDR2 SYDVKM. Written as DNA, the CDR3 is TGTGCCAGCAGTTTAATAACAGGGGGCAATTCACCCCTCCACTTT. Protein: CASSLITGGNSPLHF. Full variable domain (remainder filled in from reference TRBV28 and TRBJ1-6): DVKVTQSSRYLVKRTGEKVFLECVQDMDHENMFWYRQDPGLGLRLIYFSYDVKMKEKGDIPEGYSVSREKKERFSLILESASTNQTSMYLCASSLITGGNSPLHFGNGTRLTVT.

This chain uses TRBV5-1 with TRBJ2-3; 8 bases are a match to TRBD2. V dropped 4 bases and J dropped 4; count of bases not matched to a gene: 5. The germline V gene encodes CDR1 SGHRS and CDR2 YFSETQ. The CDR3 totals 14 residues. The CDR3 here is CASSLGTSADTQYF. In DNA form, the CDR3 reads TGCGCCAGCAGCCTCGGGACTAGTGCAGATACGCAGTATTTT.